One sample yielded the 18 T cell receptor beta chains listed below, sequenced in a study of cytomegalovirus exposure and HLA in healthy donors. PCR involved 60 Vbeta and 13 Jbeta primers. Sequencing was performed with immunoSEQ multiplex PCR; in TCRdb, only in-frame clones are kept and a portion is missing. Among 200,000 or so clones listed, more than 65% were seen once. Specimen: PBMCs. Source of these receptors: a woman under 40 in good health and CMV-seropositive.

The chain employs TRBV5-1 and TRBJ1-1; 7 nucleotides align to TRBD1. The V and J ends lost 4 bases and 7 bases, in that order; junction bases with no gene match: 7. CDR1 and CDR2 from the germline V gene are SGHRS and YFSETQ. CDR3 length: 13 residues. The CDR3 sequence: CASSHGTALEAFF. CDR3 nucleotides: TGCGCCAGCAGCCACGGGACAGCCCTTGAAGCTTTCTTT. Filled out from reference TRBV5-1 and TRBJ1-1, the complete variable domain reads KAGVTQTPRYLIKTRGQQVTLSCSPISGHRSVSWYQQTPGQGLQFLFEYFSETQRNKGNFPGRFSGRQFSNSRSEMNVSTLELGDSALYLCASSHGTALEAFFGQGTRLTVV.

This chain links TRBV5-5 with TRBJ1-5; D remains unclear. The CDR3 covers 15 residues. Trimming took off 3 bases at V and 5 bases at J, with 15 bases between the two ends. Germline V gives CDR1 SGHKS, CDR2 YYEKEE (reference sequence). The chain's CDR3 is CASSWRRGVDQPQHF. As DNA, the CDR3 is TGTGCCAGCAGCTGGAGGCGCGGAGTTGATCAGCCCCAGCATTTT.

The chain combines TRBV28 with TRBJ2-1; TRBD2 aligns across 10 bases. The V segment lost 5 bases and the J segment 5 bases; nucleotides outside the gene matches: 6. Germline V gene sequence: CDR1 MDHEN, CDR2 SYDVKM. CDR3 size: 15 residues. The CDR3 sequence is CASSESGRANNEQFF. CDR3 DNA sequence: TGTGCCAGCAGTGAAAGCGGGAGGGCGAACAATGAGCAGTTCTTC. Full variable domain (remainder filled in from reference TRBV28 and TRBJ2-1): DVKVTQSSRYLVKRTGEKVFLECVQDMDHENMFWYRQDPGLGLRLIYFSYDVKMKEKGDIPEGYSVSREKKERFSLILESASTNQTSMYLCASSESGRANNEQFFGPGTRLTVL.

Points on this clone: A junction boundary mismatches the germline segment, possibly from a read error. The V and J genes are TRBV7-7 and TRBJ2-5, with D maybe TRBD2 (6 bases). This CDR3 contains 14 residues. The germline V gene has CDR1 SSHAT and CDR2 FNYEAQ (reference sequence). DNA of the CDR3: TGTGCTAGCAGCCATAGGACCAAGGGAGGGACCCAGTACTTC. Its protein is CASSHRTKGGTQYF.

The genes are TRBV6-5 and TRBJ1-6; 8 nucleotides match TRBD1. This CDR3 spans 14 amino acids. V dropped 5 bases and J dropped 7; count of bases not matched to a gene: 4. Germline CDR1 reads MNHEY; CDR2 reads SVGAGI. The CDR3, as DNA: TGTGCCAGCAGTATACAGGGGGAGAATTCACCCCTCCACTTT. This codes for CASSIQGENSPLHF.

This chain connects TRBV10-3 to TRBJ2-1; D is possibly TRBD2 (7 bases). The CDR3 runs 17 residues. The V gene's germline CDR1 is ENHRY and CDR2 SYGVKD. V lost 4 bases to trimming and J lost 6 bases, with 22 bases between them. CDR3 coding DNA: TGTGCCATCAGTGGTGGTGAGGGGGGGCGGTCGACCAATGAGCAGTTCTTC. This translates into CAISGGEGGRSTNEQFF.

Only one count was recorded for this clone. DNA of the CDR3: TGTGCCAGCAGCCAAGGGCCGGGACAGGGGGATTCACCCCTCCACTTT. Its protein is CASSQGPGQGDSPLHF. This chain joins TRBV4-2 and TRBJ1-6, with 11 bases aligning to TRBD1. The germline V gene has CDR1 LGHNA and CDR2 YNFKEQ. The CDR3 has 16 residues. The V and J ends lost 1 base and 8 bases, in that order; junction bases with no gene match: 4.

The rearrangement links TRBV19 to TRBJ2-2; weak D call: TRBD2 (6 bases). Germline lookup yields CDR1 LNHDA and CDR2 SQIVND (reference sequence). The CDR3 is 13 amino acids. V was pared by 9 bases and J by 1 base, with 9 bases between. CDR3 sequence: CASWGVNTGELFF. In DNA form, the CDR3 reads TGTGCCAGCTGGGGGGTGAACACCGGGGAGCTGTTTTTT.

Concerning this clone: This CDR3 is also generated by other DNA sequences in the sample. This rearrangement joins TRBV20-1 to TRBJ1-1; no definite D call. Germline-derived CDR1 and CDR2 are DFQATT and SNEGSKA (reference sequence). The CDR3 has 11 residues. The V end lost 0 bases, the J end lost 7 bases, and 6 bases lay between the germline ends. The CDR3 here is CSARERGEAFF. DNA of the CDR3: TGCAGTGCTAGAGAGCGGGGTGAAGCTTTCTTT.

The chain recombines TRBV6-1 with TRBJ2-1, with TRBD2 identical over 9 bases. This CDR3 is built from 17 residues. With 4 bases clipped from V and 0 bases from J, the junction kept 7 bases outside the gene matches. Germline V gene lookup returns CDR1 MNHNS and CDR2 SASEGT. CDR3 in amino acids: CASSAVLSGSSYNEQFF. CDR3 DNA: TGTGCCAGCAGTGCCGTTCTTAGCGGGAGCTCCTACAATGAGCAGTTCTTC.

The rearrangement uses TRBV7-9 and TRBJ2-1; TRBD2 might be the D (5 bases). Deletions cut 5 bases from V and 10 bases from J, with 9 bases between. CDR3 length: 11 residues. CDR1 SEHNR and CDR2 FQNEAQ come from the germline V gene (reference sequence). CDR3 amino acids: CASSLPGEQFF. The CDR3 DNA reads TGTGCCAGCAGCCTCCCGGGGGAGCAGTTCTTC.

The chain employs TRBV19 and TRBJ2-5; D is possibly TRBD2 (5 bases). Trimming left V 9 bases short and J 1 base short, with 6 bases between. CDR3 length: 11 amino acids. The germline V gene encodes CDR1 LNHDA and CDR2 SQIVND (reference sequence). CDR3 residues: CASRGQETQYF. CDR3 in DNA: TGTGCCAGCCGGGGCCAAGAGACCCAGTACTTC.

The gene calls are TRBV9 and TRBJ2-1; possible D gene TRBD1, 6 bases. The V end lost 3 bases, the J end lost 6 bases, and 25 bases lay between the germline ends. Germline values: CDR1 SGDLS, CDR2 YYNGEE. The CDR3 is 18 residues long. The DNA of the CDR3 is TGTGCCAGCAGCGCGAACGGGGCCCACACAGGGCGAGGCAATGAGCAGTTCTTC. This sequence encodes CASSANGAHTGRGNEQFF.

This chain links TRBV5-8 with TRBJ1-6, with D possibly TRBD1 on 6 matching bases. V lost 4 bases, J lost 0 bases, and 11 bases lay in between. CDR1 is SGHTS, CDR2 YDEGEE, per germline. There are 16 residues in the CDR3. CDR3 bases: TGTGCCAGCAGCGTAGGACAGAGCTCCTATAATTCACCCCTCCACTTT. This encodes CASSVGQSSYNSPLHF.

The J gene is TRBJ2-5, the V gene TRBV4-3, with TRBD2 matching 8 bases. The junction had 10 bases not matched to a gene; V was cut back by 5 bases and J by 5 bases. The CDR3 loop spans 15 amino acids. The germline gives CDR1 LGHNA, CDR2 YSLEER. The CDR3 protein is CASSNTGGPEETQYF. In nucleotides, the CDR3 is TGCGCCAGCAGCAATACGGGGGGGCCTGAGGAGACCCAGTACTTC.

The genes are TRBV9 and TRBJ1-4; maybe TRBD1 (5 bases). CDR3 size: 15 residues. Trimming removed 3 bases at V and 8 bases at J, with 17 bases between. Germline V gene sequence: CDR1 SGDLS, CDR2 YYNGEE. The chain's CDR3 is CASSATVGQGEKLFF. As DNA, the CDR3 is TGTGCCAGCAGCGCGACAGTGGGCCAAGGGGAAAAACTGTTTTTT.

CDR3: CASSHRGDNQPQHF. Written as DNA, the CDR3 is TGTGCCAGCAGCCACAGGGGTGATAATCAGCCCCAGCATTTT. The chain recombines TRBV7-2 with TRBJ1-5, with 7 bases lining up with TRBD1. Germline values: CDR1 SGHTA, CDR2 FQGNSA. With 5 bases clipped from V and 4 bases from J, the junction kept 5 bases outside the gene matches. The CDR3 covers 14 residues.

CDR3 in amino acids: CASSASVGIFSYEQYF. Written as DNA, the CDR3 is TGTGCCAGCAGTGCCTCCGTCGGGATATTCTCCTACGAGCAGTACTTC. The chain has TRBV27 and TRBJ2-7, with a weak D call TRBD2 (5 bases). Per germline, CDR1 MNHEY and CDR2 SMNVEV (reference sequence). The CDR3 spans 16 residues. Trimming removed 5 bases from V and 0 bases from J, with 17 bases in between.